This TCR beta chain comes out of a study of cytomegalovirus exposure and HLA in healthy donors (dated by TCRdb to the late 2010s). Regarding the complete study: The 650 to 800 repertoires of the first cohort and the 120 validation repertoires were produced on the same platform, according to a later analysis. High-throughput TCR immunosequencing, statistical association of individual TCRs with disease status, and machine learning were combined to predict cytomegalovirus infection status. Besides the first cohort of approximately 670 subjects, a separate validation cohort made up of over 95 different subjects was used. The study aimed to test whether cataloging public T cell receptors could reveal signatures of past pathogen exposure.

The receptor library was made with the immunoSEQ multiplex PCR assay. The paper's processing steps were these. A statistical classification framework was built to diagnose cytomegalovirus status from the catalog of TCR beta chain sequences. In TCRdb, the immuneACCESS table is reduced to in-frame sequences with V and J assigned. These tables do not hold every clone; where another copy was compared, an unresolved V gene accounts for under half, and the others remain unexplained. V and J calls and clone size follow that table, whereas D and trimming were derived from the DNA. This sample lists 95,000 to 150,000 clones; 89% were detected once. Of the sample, approximately 1% falls within the top ten clones. The CDR3 spans 16 residues, from the cysteine through the phenylalanine. Only the CDR3 DNA stays, 48 bases, in frame from base 1. Via the germline V gene, CDR1 is SGHRS and CDR2 YFSETQ. V has 4 bases trimmed and J has 2 bases trimmed; junction bases matching no gene number 10.

Donors formed part of the validation cohort, which comprised over a hundred subjects and was distinct from the first cohort of 670 or so subjects. The investigation overall reported the following: Cytomegalovirus status was reported to be diagnosed by the classifier with high specificity and sensitivity in both the original and validation cohorts. A few of the identified cytomegalovirus-associated TCR beta chains were confirmed in vitro to be specific for cytomegalovirus antigens. A later analysis found that TCRs clustered in the first cohort also tended to co-occur in the 120 validation repertoires, with roughly 95% of cluster scores above 0. A total of roughly 160 TCR beta chains were listed by the study as associated with cytomegalovirus. Most TCR sequences were observed very rarely across donors, whereas some public TCRs were present in many individuals. The validation cohort had no HLA typing available for a later analysis, so co-occurrence within that cohort was assessed over all 120 repertoires. The authors suggested that the approach could potentially be generalized to other disease states and immunological phenotypes.

As to this clone: The specificity of this receptor is unknown. Base qualities are not recorded, but no much larger clone differs from it by a single base.

The sequence derives from a woman aged 18-29 years in good health and CMV-seronegative. This receptor chain uses TRBV5-1 and TRBJ2-3, with 7 bases matching TRBD1. The sequencing input was PBMCs. The DNA sequence reads TGCGCCAGCAGCCACCGGGACAGATCCTTCACAGATACGCAGTATTTT. This sequence encodes CASSHRDRSFTDTQYF.